Each of the 23 T cell receptor beta chains below was sequenced from the same sample in a study of CD4 T cells in relation to SARS-CoV-2 and coronaviruses. CD4+ T cells from unexposed donors were obtained before the COVID-19 pandemic (2011-2018). The cells were cultured for roughly 11 days before CD4+ T cells were isolated. The antigens these receptors bind are not known. Libraries were prepared by immunoSEQ multiplex PCR; TCRdb keeps only in-frame clonotypes and omits some of them. The profile shows 20,000 to 25,000 clones, about two thirds of them singletons. The sequenced sample consisted of CD4+ T cells from PBMCs, cultured in vitro. These receptors were taken from a human donor in good health.

This clone was recorded a few times. This chain uses TRBV30 with TRBJ1-1; D is unclear. V gave up 0 bases and J gave up 3 bases, with 8 bases separating them. Germline loops: CDR1 GTSNPN, CDR2 SVGIG (reference sequence). The CDR3 consists of 13 residues. CDR3 amino acids: CAWSVHEDTEAFF. The CDR3 DNA reads as TGTGCCTGGAGTGTACATGAGGACACTGAAGCTTTCTTT.

The chain combines TRBV5-4 with TRBJ2-3; 10 nucleotides match TRBD2. V trimming: 0 bases; J trimming: 0 bases; junction bases outside the gene matches: 4. The CDR3 has 17 amino acids. Germline V gene data show CDR1 as SGHNT and CDR2 as YYREEE (reference sequence). For the CDR3, the DNA is TGTGCCAGCAGCTTGGGTCTAGCGGGGGCCAGCACAGATACGCAGTATTTT. Protein sequence: CASSLGLAGASTDTQYF.

The rearrangement uses TRBV19 and TRBJ1-4, with a weak D call TRBD1 (5 bases). Trimming stripped 5 bases from V and 5 bases from J, with 15 bases between. The CDR3 spans 15 residues. Germline V CDR1 and CDR2: LNHDA, SQIVND (reference sequence). The CDR3 here is CASSAGTPGNEKLFF. Written as DNA, the CDR3 is TGTGCCAGTAGTGCCGGGACGCCGGGGAATGAAAAACTGTTTTTT.

The sample holds a few counts of this clone. The chain joins TRBV5-5 to TRBJ2-7, with 9 bases fitting TRBD2. The trim removed 4 bases at V and 9 bases at J, leaving 14 bases unmatched. The CDR3 length is 15 residues. CDR1 SGHKS and CDR2 YYEKEE come from the germline V gene (reference sequence). CDR3 DNA: TGTGCCAGCAGCCCCACCGGCGAAGCGGGAGGAAGGCAGTACTTC. Encoded protein: CASSPTGEAGGRQYF. Drawing the rest from reference TRBV5-5 and TRBJ2-7, the complete variable domain is DAGVTQSPTHLIKTRGQQVTLRCSPISGHKSVSWYQQVLGQGPQFIFQYYEKEERGRGNFPDRFSARQFPNYSSELNVNALLLGDSALYLCASSPTGEAGGRQYFGPGTRLTVT.

This chain joins TRBV6-5 and TRBJ2-7; tentatively, D is TRBD1 (5 bases). The V and J ends lost 0 bases and 5 bases respectively, with 14 bases between them. This CDR3 spans 15 amino acids. Germline V lookup: CDR1 MNHEY, CDR2 SVGAGI. In DNA form, the CDR3 reads TGTGCCAGCAGTTACTCGAGCAGGGATTTCGACGAGCAGTACTTC. Translating it yields CASSYSSRDFDEQYF.

This clone appeared a few times. The genes are TRBV19 and TRBJ1-5; D not certain. CDR3 length equals 15 residues. CDR1 and CDR2 (germline): LNHDA, SQIVND (reference sequence). The ends were cut back, 2 bases at V and 5 bases at J, with 13 bases in the middle. CDR3 DNA sequence: TGTGCCAGTAGTATAAGGTCCTTCGGGGATCAGCCCCAGCATTTT. Translating gives CASSIRSFGDQPQHF.

V and J are TRBV2 and TRBJ1-1; weak D call: TRBD1 (5 bases). Trimming left V 2 bases short and J 0 bases short, with 13 bases between. Germline lookup yields CDR1 SNHLY and CDR2 FYNNEI. This CDR3 is 16 amino acids long. The CDR3 nucleotides are TGTGCCAGCAGTGAAAACGAGGGAGGGGTGAACACTGAAGCTTTCTTT. Translated: CASSENEGGVNTEAFF.

This clone was detected a few times. This chain connects TRBV2 to TRBJ2-7, with 11 bases that match TRBD1. J lost 2 bases, V lost 6 bases, and 6 bases had no gene match. Germline values: CDR1 SNHLY, CDR2 FYNNEI. This CDR3 spans 15 amino acids. CDR3 loop: CASRPDRGLTYEQYF. In DNA, the CDR3 is TGTGCCAGCAGACCGGACAGGGGGCTGACCTACGAGCAGTACTTC.

The rearrangement uses TRBV7-8 and TRBJ1-2; tentative D call: TRBD1 (5 bases). This CDR3 comprises 14 residues. Trimming stripped 6 bases from V and 2 bases from J, with 13 bases between. Germline V CDR1 and CDR2: SGHVS, FQNEAQ. This chain's CDR3 is CASSPGGFNYGYTF. The CDR3 DNA sequence: TGTGCCAGCAGTCCCGGGGGGTTCAACTATGGCTACACCTTC.

This rearrangement joins TRBV2 to TRBJ2-7, with D unclear. Per the germline V gene, CDR1 is SNHLY and CDR2 is FYNNEI. Trimming took 6 bases from V and 3 from J, leaving 12 bases between them. The length of the CDR3 is 13 residues. The CDR3 DNA reads as TGTGCCAGCAGAACCGATAGCAGCTACGAGCAGTACTTC. Translation gives CASRTDSSYEQYF.

The chain joins TRBV6-6 to TRBJ2-2; D is tentatively TRBD1 or TRBD2 (6 bases each). V was pared by 6 bases and J by 7 bases, with 18 bases between. The CDR3 has 15 residues. Germline V gene lookup returns CDR1 MNHNY and CDR2 SVGAGI (reference sequence). CDR3: CASRLGAGEVGELFF. The CDR3 bases are TGTGCCAGCAGGCTCGGGGCAGGGGAGGTCGGGGAGCTGTTTTTT.

The chain joins TRBV12-3 or TRBV12-4 to TRBJ2-3, with TRBD2 matching over 9 bases. The V segment lost 8 bases and the J segment 4 bases; nucleotides outside the gene matches: 4. The CDR3 is made up of 13 amino acids. CDR3 region: CASGIAGADTQYF. As DNA, the CDR3 is TGTGCCAGCGGGATAGCGGGAGCAGATACGCAGTATTTT.

The V gene is TRBV7-9, the J gene TRBJ2-3; perhaps TRBD2 as D (6 bases). The germline gives CDR1 SEHNR, CDR2 FQNEAQ (reference sequence). This CDR3 has 17 residues. The V and J ends lost 4 bases and 2 bases respectively, with 19 bases between them. Here the CDR3 reads CASSSRGLAEPTDTQYF. The CDR3 region has the DNA TGTGCCAGCAGCTCTAGGGGCTTAGCGGAACCCACAGATACGCAGTATTTT.

This chain joins TRBV6-1 and TRBJ1-2, with D perhaps matching TRBD1 (6 bases). Germline CDR1 reads MNHNS; CDR2 reads SASEGT. V dropped 1 base and J dropped 0 bases, with 21 bases sitting between them. This CDR3 has 19 amino acids. CDR3 DNA: TGTGCCAGCAGTGAAGGTGCCGGGTACAGGGAGGGCCCTAACTATGGCTACACCTTC. Amino acid sequence: CASSEGAGYREGPNYGYTF.

The chain recombines TRBV21-1 with TRBJ1-3. TRBV21-1 is a known pseudogene. CDR3 length: 14 residues. CDR3 DNA: TGTGCCAGCAGCATGCGGGGAACTGGAAACACCATATATTTT. Amino acid sequence: CASSMRGTGNTIYF.

The chain has TRBV3-1 (or the pseudogene TRBV3-2) and TRBJ2-1, with D tentatively TRBD1 (5 bases). Per germline, CDR1 LGHDT and CDR2 YNNKEL (reference sequence). CDR3 length: 14 amino acids. Trimming took 0 bases from V and 8 from J, leaving 11 bases between them. The CDR3 reads CASSQEGVLHEQFF. The CDR3 DNA sequence: TGTGCCAGCAGCCAAGAAGGGGTCCTTCATGAGCAGTTCTTC.

The V and J genes are TRBV4-3 and TRBJ1-5; D is unclear. CDR1 and CDR2 (germline): LGHNA, YSLEER. The CDR3 extends over 16 amino acids. Trimming left V 1 base short and J 0 bases short, with 10 bases between. CDR3 protein: CASSQVLQHSNQPQHF. For the CDR3, the DNA is TGCGCCAGCAGCCAAGTTTTACAACATAGCAATCAGCCCCAGCATTTT.

This clone was seen a few times. The chain employs TRBV5-4 and TRBJ1-2; 7 nucleotides match TRBD1. The germline gives CDR1 SGHNT, CDR2 YYREEE (reference sequence). Losses at the gene ends were 0 bases for V and 1 base for J; bases not matched to a gene: 0. The CDR3 has 14 amino acids. Written as DNA, the CDR3 is TGTGCCAGCAGCTTGGGACAGGGTAACTATGGCTACACCTTC. Translation: CASSLGQGNYGYTF. The full variable domain, its missing parts supplied by reference TRBV5-4 and TRBJ1-2, is ETGVTQSPTHLIKTRGQQVTLRCSSQSGHNTVSWYQQALGQGPQFIFQYYREEENGRGNFPPRFSGLQFPNYSSELNVNALELDDSALYLCASSLGQGNYGYTFGSGTRLTVV.

V is TRBV10-1 and J is TRBJ1-3; D might be TRBD1 (5 bases). V dropped 10 bases and J dropped 8 bases, with 12 bases sitting between them. Germline V CDR1 and CDR2: WNHNN, SYGVQD (reference sequence). This CDR3 region has 11 residues. The CDR3 DNA reads TGCGCCATGCCACAGGAGGACACCATATATTTT. Protein: CAMPQEDTIYF.

The sample holds a few counts of this clone. The chain links TRBV20-1 to TRBJ2-7; D is unclear. CDR1 and CDR2 (germline): DFQATT, SNEGSKA (reference sequence). This CDR3 has 11 amino acids. The V gene lost 4 bases and the J gene lost 4 bases, with 8 bases spanning the gap. The CDR3 reads CSAKGTYEQYF. CDR3 sequence (DNA): TGCAGTGCTAAAGGAACTTACGAGCAGTACTTC.

The chain combines TRBV11-2 with TRBJ2-7; 11 bases fit TRBD2. CDR1 SGHAT and CDR2 FQNNGV come from the germline V gene. The CDR3 totals 15 residues. V shed 5 bases and J 4 bases; nucleotides not matched to a gene: 7. The DNA for the CDR3 is TGTGCCAGCAGCCCCCGGACTAGCGGGTTGTACGAGCAGTACTTC. As protein: CASSPRTSGLYEQYF.

The rearrangement links TRBV10-2 to TRBJ2-3; TRBD2 aligns across 8 bases. Germline V gives CDR1 WSHSY, CDR2 SAAADI. V was clipped by 7 bases and J by 5 bases; unmatched bases: 5. The CDR3 is made up of 13 amino acids. The DNA of the CDR3 is TGCGCCAGCACAACGGGGGGGTTAGATACGCAGTATTTT. This encodes CASTTGGLDTQYF.

The J gene is TRBJ2-3, the V gene TRBV9, with TRBD2 matching 8 bases. Germline values: CDR1 SGDLS, CDR2 YYNGEE. The CDR3 has 14 residues. V was clipped by 4 bases and J by 8 bases; unmatched bases: 9. In DNA form, the CDR3 reads TGTGCCAGCAGCTCGGGACTAGACCGTCTTACGCAGTATTTT. Translation gives CASSSGLDRLTQYF.